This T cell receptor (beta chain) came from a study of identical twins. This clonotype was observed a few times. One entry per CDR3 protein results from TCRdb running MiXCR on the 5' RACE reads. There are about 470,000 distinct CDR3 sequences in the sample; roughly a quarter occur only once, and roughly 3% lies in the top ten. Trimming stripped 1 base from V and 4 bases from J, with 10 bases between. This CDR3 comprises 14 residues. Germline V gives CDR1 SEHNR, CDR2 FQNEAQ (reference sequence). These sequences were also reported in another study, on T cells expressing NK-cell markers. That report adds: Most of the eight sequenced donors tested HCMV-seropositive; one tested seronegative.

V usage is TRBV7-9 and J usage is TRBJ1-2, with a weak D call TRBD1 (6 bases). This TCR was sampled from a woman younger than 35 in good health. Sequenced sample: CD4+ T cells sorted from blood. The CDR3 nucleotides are TGTGCCAGCAGCTTAGGGGGGCATGGCTATGGCTACACCTTC. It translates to CASSLGGHGYGYTF.